Listed below are T cell receptor beta chains from one sample, sequenced in a study of T cell repertoires in cytomegalovirus infection. Each CDR3 protein is one row after TCRdb ran MiXCR on the reads. The repertoire includes more than 150,000 distinct CDR3 sequences, 17% of them detected once, and about 19% sits in the top ten. The sample was CD8+ T cells from PBMCs. These receptors were obtained from a human donor in good health (CMV status not recorded). Some clones in this sample may be carry-over from other donors' samples. Both conserved end residues are part of each CDR3. The D gene is left open where the match is weak. Not all rows give a size; the values are once, few, many and, for expanded clones, a class.

D gene: TRBD1; V gene: TRBV15; clone size: -; J gene: TRBJ2-7; CDR3 protein: CATSRGPDRAYEQYF; CDR3 DNA: TGTGCCACCAGCAGAGGTCCGGACAGGGCCTACGAGCAGTACTTC
D gene: -; V gene: TRBV11-2; clone size: -; J gene: TRBJ2-5; CDR3 protein: CASSLGPVETQYF; CDR3 DNA: TGTGCCAGCAGCTTAGGGCCAGTGGAGACCCAGTACTTC
D gene: TRBD1; V gene: TRBV28; clone size: few; J gene: TRBJ1-1; CDR3 protein: CASQGDRPNTEAFF; CDR3 DNA: TGTGCCAGCCAGGGGGACCGACCGAACACTGAAGCTTTCTTT
D gene: -; V gene: TRBV2; clone size: -; J gene: TRBJ2-3; CDR3 protein: CASNGGTSTDTQYF; CDR3 DNA: TGTGCCAGCAATGGGGGAACTAGCACAGATACGCAGTATTTT
D gene: -; V gene: TRBV28; clone size: many; J gene: TRBJ1-6; CDR3 protein: CASSLSGGAPLHF; CDR3 DNA: TGTGCCAGCAGTTTATCTGGGGGGGCACCCCTCCACTTT
D gene: -; V gene: TRBV10-3; clone size: -; J gene: TRBJ2-1; CDR3 protein: CAISRQFDEQFF; CDR3 DNA: TGTGCCATCAGCCGACAGTTCGATGAGCAGTTCTTC
D gene: -; V gene: TRBV6-4; clone size: -; J gene: TRBJ2-5; CDR3 protein: CASSESHGKTQYF; CDR3 DNA: TGTGCCAGCAGTGAATCACACGGGAAGACCCAGTACTTC
D gene: -; V gene: TRBV10-3; clone size: -; J gene: TRBJ2-5; CDR3 protein: CAISEEDIANQETQYF; CDR3 DNA: TGTGCCATCAGTGAGGAGGATATAGCCAACCAAGAGACCCAGTACTTC
D gene: TRBD1; V gene: TRBV6-2/TRBV6-3; clone size: -; J gene: TRBJ1-1; CDR3 protein: CASTLKWTGNSAEAFF; CDR3 DNA: TGTGCCAGCACTCTGAAGTGGACAGGAAATAGCGCTGAAGCTTTCTTT
D gene: TRBD1; V gene: TRBV6-5; clone size: few; J gene: TRBJ1-5; CDR3 protein: CASSYSGTGHNQPQHF; CDR3 DNA: TGTGCCAGCAGTTACTCTGGGACAGGCCACAATCAGCCCCAGCATTTT
D gene: TRBD1; V gene: TRBV6-8; clone size: few; J gene: TRBJ1-5; CDR3 protein: CASRSTGSNNQPQHF; CDR3 DNA: TGTGCCAGCAGGTCGACAGGGTCTAACAATCAGCCCCAGCATTTT
D gene: -; V gene: TRBV20-1; clone size: -; J gene: TRBJ2-7; CDR3 protein: CSARSTAGYEQYF; CDR3 DNA: TGCAGTGCTAGGAGTACGGCAGGGTACGAGCAGTACTTC
D gene: -; V gene: TRBV18; clone size: few; J gene: TRBJ2-2; CDR3 protein: CASSLERELFF; CDR3 DNA: TGTGCCAGCTCACTCGAGCGGGAGCTGTTTTTT
D gene: -; V gene: TRBV7-3; clone size: -; J gene: TRBJ2-1; CDR3 protein: CASSLGGGFEQFF; CDR3 DNA: TGTGCCAGCAGCTTGGGTGGAGGGTTTGAGCAGTTCTTC
D gene: -; V gene: TRBV20-1; clone size: -; J gene: TRBJ1-1; CDR3 protein: CSASQGTEAFF; CDR3 DNA: TGCAGTGCGTCTCAGGGGACTGAAGCTTTCTTT
D gene: TRBD2; V gene: TRBV20-1; clone size: -; J gene: TRBJ2-1; CDR3 protein: CSARLAGGLGYNEQFF; CDR3 DNA: TGCAGTGCTAGATTAGCGGGGGGGCTTGGGTACAATGAGCAGTTCTTC
D gene: -; V gene: TRBV7-9; clone size: -; J gene: TRBJ2-3; CDR3 protein: CASSLPGSGTDTQYF; CDR3 DNA: TGTGCCAGCAGCTTACCCGGGAGTGGCACAGATACGCAGTATTTT
D gene: -; V gene: TRBV6-6; clone size: -; J gene: TRBJ2-1; CDR3 protein: CASSYWGENEQFF; CDR3 DNA: TGTGCCAGCAGTTATTGGGGAGAAAATGAGCAGTTCTTC
D gene: -; V gene: TRBV11-2; clone size: few; J gene: TRBJ1-5; CDR3 protein: CASSSSLNQPQHF; CDR3 DNA: TGTGCCAGCAGCTCTTCTCTAAATCAGCCCCAGCATTTT
D gene: TRBD2; V gene: TRBV28; clone size: -; J gene: TRBJ2-3; CDR3 protein: CASSLASGTTDTQYF; CDR3 DNA: TGTGCCAGCAGTTTGGCAAGCGGGACGACAGATACGCAGTATTTT
D gene: TRBD1; V gene: TRBV7-3; clone size: -; J gene: TRBJ1-1; CDR3 protein: CASSLRGDERTEAFF; CDR3 DNA: TGTGCCAGCAGCCTCAGGGGGGACGAACGTACTGAAGCTTTCTTT
D gene: -; V gene: TRBV28; clone size: few; J gene: TRBJ2-7; CDR3 protein: CASSLSLRTGTYEQYF; CDR3 DNA: TGTGCCAGCAGTTTGTCCCTAAGAACAGGGACCTACGAGCAGTACTTC
D gene: -; V gene: TRBV7-2; clone size: -; J gene: TRBJ2-2; CDR3 protein: CASSLGMWAGRNTGELFF; CDR3 DNA: TGTGCCAGCAGCTTAGGGATGTGGGCGGGGAGAAACACCGGGGAGCTGTTTTTT
D gene: -; V gene: TRBV19; clone size: few; J gene: TRBJ2-6; CDR3 protein: CASSRVRIRRTGANVLTF; CDR3 DNA: TGTGCCAGTAGTCGTGTCAGGATAAGACGGACCGGGGCCAACGTCCTGACTTTC
D gene: TRBD1; V gene: TRBV12-3/TRBV12-4; clone size: -; J gene: TRBJ1-6; CDR3 protein: CASNLQGKGSPLHF; CDR3 DNA: TGTGCCAGCAACCTACAGGGGAAGGGTTCACCCCTCCACTTT
D gene: -; V gene: TRBV7-9; clone size: -; J gene: TRBJ2-7; CDR3 protein: CASTDDKDEQYF; CDR3 DNA: TGTGCCAGCACTGACGACAAAGACGAGCAGTACTTC
D gene: -; V gene: TRBV29-1; clone size: -; J gene: TRBJ2-3; CDR3 protein: CSVEAITDTQYF; CDR3 DNA: TGCAGCGTTGAAGCTATAACAGATACGCAGTATTTT